Listed here is a single TCR beta chain. What it recognizes is unknown. This specimen comes from a study of Ad26.COV2.S vaccination and SARS-CoV-2 variants. Study as a whole: Enrollment placed the donor in the COV1001 Ad26.COV2.S trial arm.

Findings of the study overall: CD8+ and CD4+ T cells specific for spike reportedly responded with substantial breadth after vaccination. Vaccine and placebo recipients had comparable breadth of non-spike TCRs.

Method: immunoSEQ multiplex PCR; TCRdb's copy keeps in-frame clones and lacks some. The data show hundreds of thousands of clones, 92% seen once. Described treatment: some 19 received Ad26.COV2.S at low or high dose, single or two shots; 5 received placebo; per-sample allocation not given. Material that was analyzed had been drawn on day 63 after the first vaccine or placebo injection. An adult donor aged 18-55 years was enrolled in Boston. The CDR3 extends over 15 amino acids. Trimming took 5 bases from V and 9 from J; bases not matched to a gene: 11. Germline-derived CDR1 and CDR2 are MNHNY and SVGAGI (reference sequence).

V gene TRBV6-6 combines with J gene TRBJ2-1; TRBD1 matches at 9 bases. This TCR came from a person between 18 and 65 years old who received the Ad26.COV2.S COVID-19 vaccine or a placebo. This sample comprised peripheral blood, obtained in a trial of Ad26.COV2.S vaccine versus placebo. The CDR3 coding sequence is TGTGCCAGCAGTCCTGGACAGGGGCTGGTGGGTGAGCAGTTCTTC. Translation gives CASSPGQGLVGEQFF.